A single sample gave rise to the 10 T cell receptor beta chains below, sequenced in a study of tumor T cells in aggressive B-cell lymphoma. Clones were read by immunoSEQ multiplex PCR, and TCRdb kept only the in-frame ones, dropping some. Here the sample spans 9,500 to 13,000 clones, around 89% being singletons. Sequences were obtained from tumor tissue. All receptors come from an adult with diffuse large B cell lymphoma.

V and J are TRBV29-1 and TRBJ2-1; weak D call: TRBD2 (6 bases). Germline CDR1 is SQVTM and CDR2 is ANQGSEA. Trimming removed 4 bases from V and 10 bases from J, with 17 bases in between. The CDR3 spans 13 residues. The CDR3 loop is CSVVRGTALEQFF. For the CDR3, the DNA is TGCAGCGTTGTACGCGGGACGGCCCTCGAGCAGTTCTTC.

This chain uses TRBV18 with TRBJ2-7; tentatively, D is TRBD1 (7 bases). The CDR3 runs 15 residues. Trimming stripped 0 bases from V and 4 bases from J, with 13 bases between. The germline CDR1 and CDR2 sequences are KGHSH and LQKENI. CDR3 loop: CASSPPAGGTYEQYF. As DNA, the CDR3 is TGTGCCAGCTCACCACCGGCAGGGGGGACTTACGAGCAGTACTTC.

The chain couples TRBV10-2 to TRBJ2-2, with 7 bases identical to TRBD1. J gave up 5 bases and V 6 bases, and 9 bases lay outside the gene matches. Germline CDR1 is WSHSY and CDR2 is SAAADI. The length of the CDR3 is 15 residues. In nucleotides, the CDR3 is TGCGCCAGCAGCCGGACAGGCCCAGGGACCGGGGAGCTGTTTTTT. It translates to CASSRTGPGTGELFF.

Notes on this clone: The sample holds other DNA sequences that translate to the same CDR3. The V gene is TRBV6-4, the J gene TRBJ2-7, with 9 bases fitting TRBD2. Per the germline V gene, CDR1 is MRHNA and CDR2 is SNTAGT. Trimming at V came to 6 bases and at J to 3 bases, leaving 18 bases not matched to a gene. The CDR3 extends over 18 amino acids. The CDR3 protein is CASRPFPPLAGEIYEQYF. The CDR3 DNA sequence: TGTGCCAGCAGACCCTTCCCCCCCTTAGCGGGAGAGATCTACGAGCAGTACTTC.

This clone was seen once. This chain joins TRBV19 and TRBJ2-1; 7 nucleotides align to TRBD2. The ends lost 1 base at V and 9 bases at J; junction bases unmatched: 6. Per germline, CDR1 LNHDA and CDR2 SQIVND (reference sequence). The CDR3 runs to 14 residues. This CDR3 reads CASSIGTSTVEQFF. The CDR3 DNA reads as TGTGCCAGTAGTATAGGGACTAGTACGGTTGAGCAGTTCTTC.

In this sample, this clone turned up once. The chain links TRBV2 to TRBJ2-5; 9 nucleotides line up with TRBD1. Trimming at V came to 8 bases and at J to 5 bases, leaving 12 bases not matched to a gene. This CDR3 has 15 amino acids. The germline V gene encodes CDR1 SNHLY and CDR2 FYNNEI. In nucleotides, the CDR3 is TGTGCCAGCCAAGGTGACAGGGGGATCAAGGAGACCCAGTACTTC. Amino acids: CASQGDRGIKETQYF.

V and J are TRBV14 and TRBJ2-3; weak D call: TRBD2 (5 bases). Looked up from germline, CDR1 is SGHDN and CDR2 is FVKESK. CDR3 length equals 12 residues. V dropped 5 bases and J dropped 5 bases, with 8 bases sitting between them. For the CDR3, the DNA is TGTGCCAGCAGCAAACTAGGAGATACGCAGTATTTT. Translating gives CASSKLGDTQYF.

The sample holds one count of this clone. The chain joins TRBV27 to TRBJ1-5, with TRBD1 matching 7 bases. The CDR3 is 15 residues long. V lost 2 bases to trimming and J lost 3 bases; unmatched junction nucleotides: 4. Germline assignment: CDR1 MNHEY and CDR2 SMNVEV (reference sequence). In DNA, the CDR3 is TGTGCCAGCAGTTTAAACAGGGGATCCAATCAGCCCCAGCATTTT. This translates into CASSLNRGSNQPQHF.

The sample holds one count of this clone. The V and J genes are TRBV6-6 and TRBJ2-7, with 7 bases fitting TRBD2. This CDR3 has 14 amino acids. V was clipped by 7 bases and J by 5 bases; unmatched bases: 11. In germline, CDR1 is MNHNY, CDR2 SVGAGI (reference sequence). CDR3 region: CASMYSGRNNEQYF. CDR3 in DNA: TGTGCCAGCATGTATTCCGGGAGGAACAACGAGCAGTACTTC.

The chain uses TRBV7-8 and TRBJ2-7; 12 nucleotides match TRBD2. The CDR3 consists of 15 residues. V shed 4 bases and J 2 bases; nucleotides not matched to a gene: 3. The V gene's germline CDR1 is SGHVS and CDR2 FQNEAQ. CDR3 in DNA: TGTGCCAGCAGCTCGCTAGCGGGAGGGGCCTACGAGCAGTACTTC. It translates to CASSSLAGGAYEQYF.